The sequence of this T cell receptor beta chain was determined in a study of cytomegalovirus exposure and HLA in healthy donors. The wider study: Some 180 million T cells yielded over 90 million unique TCR beta sequences in earlier analysis. General observations from the study: Further analysis, carried out later, found HLA-associated TCR beta chains more clonally expanded than equally common other chains. After further analysis at a later stage, 16,951 TCR beta sequences were associated with HLA alleles at 0.05 false discovery rate.

About this clone itself: The antigen is not known.

A multiplex PCR was run with 60 Vbeta primers and 13 Jbeta primers. Here immunoSEQ multiplex PCR was the method, and the copy in TCRdb shows in-frame clones only, minus some. The sample shows 250,000 or so clones, about 86% of them seen only once. CDR3 length equals 15 residues. Per the germline V gene, CDR1 is MNHEY and CDR2 is SMNVEV (reference sequence). Trimming left V 5 bases short and J 2 bases short, with 13 bases between. Donors counted as nominally healthy when sampled, yet unrecorded immune exposures were likely. The sequenced material came from PBMCs. This TCR came from a woman in her fifties or sixties in good health and CMV-seropositive. This chain joins TRBV27 and TRBJ1-5, with a tentative D call TRBD1 (5 bases). CDR3 bases: TGTGCCAGCAGTCCCGACAGTCTAGGCAATCAGCCCCAGCATTTT. Protein sequence: CASSPDSLGNQPQHF.